Presented here are 10 T cell receptor beta chains from one specimen sequenced in a study of cytomegalovirus exposure and HLA in healthy donors. 60 Vbeta and 13 Jbeta primers were used in PCR. Repertoires were generated with immunoSEQ multiplex PCR, while TCRdb's copy carries only in-frame clones and drops some. The table lists under 200,000 clones. The specimen was PBMCs. These TCRs come from a man aged 25-45 years in good health and CMV-seronegative.

The chain recombines TRBV11-1 with TRBJ2-5, with D possibly TRBD1 on 5 matching bases. The CDR3 spans 11 residues. Per germline, CDR1 SGHAT and CDR2 FQDESV (reference sequence). With 5 bases removed from V and 5 bases from J, the gap between germline ends came to 6 bases. CDR3 coding DNA: TGTGCCAGCAGCCCAGGGGAGACCCAGTACTTC. Its protein product is CASSPGETQYF.

Note on this clone: The same CDR3 arises from other DNA sequences in this sample as well. The CDR3 DNA follows: TGTGCCAGCAGCTTGGGCGGGACTAGCGGGTACGAGCAGTACTTC. Translating gives CASSLGGTSGYEQYF. The chain couples TRBV5-4 to TRBJ2-7; 12 nucleotides match TRBD2. The CDR3 totals 15 residues. CDR1 SGHNT and CDR2 YYREEE come from the germline V gene (reference sequence). The V gene end was trimmed by 0 bases and the J gene end by 4 bases; junction bases not matched to a gene: 2.

The V gene is TRBV9, the J gene TRBJ2-7; 7 bases are a match to TRBD2. Germline lookup yields CDR1 SGDLS and CDR2 YYNGEE. There are 15 residues in the CDR3. Losses at the gene ends were 4 bases for V and 2 bases for J; bases not matched to a gene: 9. CDR3 nucleotides: TGTGCCAGCAGCCCTAGCCAGCGGGGAACCTACGAGCAGTACTTC. Translation gives CASSPSQRGTYEQYF.

The J gene is TRBJ2-7, the V gene TRBV11-2; 7 bases fit TRBD2. There are 14 residues in the CDR3. J was trimmed by 5 bases and V by 1 base; bases with no gene match: 5. Germline CDR1 SGHAT, CDR2 FQNNGV. CDR3 sequence: CASSLGRGIDEQYF. CDR3 DNA sequence: TGTGCCAGCAGCTTAGGGCGGGGGATCGACGAGCAGTACTTC. The full variable domain, its missing parts supplied by reference TRBV11-2 and TRBJ2-7, is EAGVAQSPRYKIIEKRQSVAFWCNPISGHATLYWYQQILGQGPKLLIQFQNNGVVDDSQLPKDRFSAERLKGVDSTLKIQPAKLEDSAVYLCASSLGRGIDEQYFGPGTRLTVT.

The CDR3 DNA reads as TGTGCCATCCGACAGACAGGCTCCTACGAGCAGTACTTC. It encodes CAIRQTGSYEQYF. The chain joins TRBV10-3 to TRBJ2-7; perhaps TRBD1 as D (6 bases). The CDR3 runs to 13 residues. Trimming removed 8 bases from V and 0 bases from J, with 11 bases in between. Germline-derived CDR1 and CDR2 are ENHRY and SYGVKD.

The rearrangement joins TRBV19 to TRBJ2-1, with D perhaps matching TRBD1 (6 bases). The V end was cut by 6 bases, the J end by 6 bases, with 15 bases between. The CDR3 is 14 residues long. In germline, CDR1 is LNHDA, CDR2 SQIVND (reference sequence). CDR3 amino acids: CASRVTQGRNEQFF. The CDR3 DNA reads TGTGCCAGTAGAGTAACACAGGGTCGCAATGAGCAGTTCTTC.

The chain is built from TRBV7-9 and TRBJ2-6; 9 nucleotides line up with TRBD1. The V gene end was trimmed by 5 bases and the J gene end by 0 bases; junction bases not matched to a gene: 5. Germline V gives CDR1 SEHNR, CDR2 FQNEAQ (reference sequence). This CDR3 is built from 17 residues. CDR3 sequence: CASSPGTGISGANVLTF. The CDR3 region has the DNA TGTGCCAGCAGCCCCGGGACAGGGATCTCTGGGGCCAACGTCCTGACTTTC.

With respect to this clone: The same CDR3 can be traced to other DNA sequences in this sample. The chain is built from TRBV19 and TRBJ1-2; the D is unclear. The CDR3 is 13 amino acids. V was cut by 1 base and J by 2 bases, with 5 bases left in between. The germline V gene encodes CDR1 LNHDA and CDR2 SQIVND (reference sequence). In DNA, the CDR3 is TGTGCCAGTAGTATAGGAGGGAACTATGGCTACACCTTC. It codes for CASSIGGNYGYTF.

The chain couples TRBV10-2 to TRBJ2-2; D gene unclear. The V and J ends lost 5 bases and 6 bases respectively, with 10 bases between them. There are 13 residues in the CDR3. The germline gives CDR1 WSHSY, CDR2 SAAADI. The CDR3 is CASSPPRAGELFF. For the CDR3, the DNA is TGCGCCAGCAGTCCCCCTCGAGCCGGGGAGCTGTTTTTT.

The chain has TRBV7-6 and TRBJ2-7; perhaps TRBD2 as D (6 bases). The V end lost 2 bases, the J end lost 6 bases, and 11 bases lay between the germline ends. The CDR3 contains 13 residues. Per germline, CDR1 SGHVS and CDR2 FNYEAQ. The CDR3 sequence: CASSLLEGREQYF. The CDR3 nucleotides are TGTGCCAGCAGCTTATTGGAGGGGCGCGAGCAGTACTTC.